Described below is a single TCR beta chain sequence and its context. Antigen unknown. This sample is part of a study of blood T cells in healthy people across ages. V lost 5 bases, J lost 5 bases, and 8 bases stayed unmatched. The length of the CDR3 is 15 residues. Germline V gene data show CDR1 as MDHEN and CDR2 as SYDVKM. It was with a sample-barcoded 5' primer and a J-beta primer mix that a second PCR of about 7 to 12 cycles was run. TCRdb processed the 5' RACE reads anew with MiXCR; each CDR3 protein has one entry. This table holds under 1,000,000 distinct CDR3 sequences, 46% found once. Roughly 10 milliliters was the volume of peripheral blood drawn from each donor. Study findings and constraints: Reliance upon unsorted PBMCs precluded definitive naive versus antigen-experienced comparison. A strong correlation was seen between TCR beta diversity and naive T cell percentage.

The receptor comes from a man older than 75 in good health. The V gene is TRBV28, the J gene TRBJ1-2; 10 nucleotides agree with TRBD1. Sequences were obtained from blood. The CDR3 spells CASSPRTGGRYGYTF. The CDR3 DNA reads as TGTGCCAGCAGTCCCCGGACAGGGGGACGGTATGGCTACACCTTC.